This T cell receptor (beta chain) stems from a study of cytomegalovirus exposure and HLA in healthy donors (dated 2017 in TCRdb). Study-level background: According to an earlier analysis of a few hundred of the donors, about 180 million T cells yielded roughly 100 million unique TCR beta sequences and approximately 300 Gb of sequence data. About 300 gigabases of sequencing data and 75 million to 85 million unique TCR sequences made up an early release that covered under 750 HLA-typed donors. Of the approximately 400 genotyped donors, approximately 80% were placed in the genetic ancestry cluster associated with self-reported Caucasian donors. The aim of the study was to test whether cataloging public T cell receptors could identify signatures of past pathogen exposure. Using immunosequencing, the study profiled T cell repertoires from 500 to 800 subjects and related those repertoires to cytomegalovirus serostatus. Besides the first cohort of hundreds of subjects, a separate validation cohort made up of about 120 different subjects was used. To predict cytomegalovirus infection status, the study combined high-throughput TCR immunosequencing, statistical association of individual TCRs with disease status, and machine learning. In a later analysis, previously published TCR beta repertoires from fewer than 750 donors were re-analyzed and high-resolution HLA genotyping was added so that TCR occurrence patterns could be studied. Rather than drawing on any new phenotypic data, the later analysis identified candidate immune exposures from TCR beta sequences and the way those sequences occurred across donors. An earlier analysis of 587 of the donors used high-throughput TCR beta sequencing to judge whether each TCR beta V gene segment behaved as functional or pseudogenic. Alongside the repertoire data, information on donor age, sex, ethnicity and CMV serostatus was compiled. In a later genetic analysis, genome-wide SNP genotypes for about 65% of the 666 donors were used, and that subset was treated as a discovery cohort. All discovery cohort repertoires had been generated using a single sequencing platform. Class I and class II HLA loci were covered by the typing at four-digit resolution. The number of donors typed differed by locus, with roughly 620-630 for A, B, C, DRB1 and DQB1, around 560 for DQA1, 600 to 610 for DPA1, and 472 for DPB1. Roughly five DR-DQ haplotypes were handled as single units for association and clustering because linkage in the cohort was strong. Among some 410 genotyped donors of the cohort, an average of around 250,000 unique TCR beta nucleotide sequences was sequenced per donor, of which approximately 18% were non-productive. The research as a whole found: In a later genetic analysis, a missense DCLRE1C variant was associated with V-gene and J-gene trimming of TCR beta chains, and the association was replicated in an independent cohort. Cytomegalovirus status was reported to be diagnosed by the classifier with high specificity and sensitivity in both the original and validation cohorts. HLA typing was unavailable for some donors at each locus, so association tests used only the typed subset. A later analysis associated about 17,000 TCR beta sequences with specific HLA alleles at a false discovery rate of 0.05. Most TCR sequences were seen in very few donors, while some public TCRs were found in many individuals. Compared with the approximately 700-donor mean, donors in an Asian-associated ancestry cluster had fewer N-insertions in productive TCRs, according to a later genetic analysis. The authors suggested that the approach could potentially be generalized to other disease states and immunological phenotypes. In vitro tests confirmed that a few of the cytomegalovirus-associated TCR beta chains recognize cytomegalovirus antigens. In this cohort, only TCR beta chains were sequenced, and detectable features were limited by the absence of alpha or paired-chain data. A cluster of highly shared sequence variants was judged likely to be a technical artifact of the sequencing pipeline. Compared with equally common non-associated chains, HLA-associated TCR beta chains in a later analysis were more clonally expanded and had lower generation probabilities. Because the 87-base-pair reads could not distinguish some IMGT-functional V segments, including TRBV6-2 and TRBV6-3, those segments were excluded. According to a later analysis, parvovirus B19, influenza, CMV and Epstein-Barr virus appeared linked to several top co-occurrence clusters. A later analysis found that TCR association rates varied across HLA loci, with DRB1 alleles showing the most associated TCRs and HLA-C alleles the fewest. In the study, about 150 TCR beta chains were listed as associated with cytomegalovirus. Linkage disequilibrium might explain the correlated functional status among segregating V segments, but an unknown experimental factor could not be ruled out. Approximately 16 rarely observed V segments, including chromosome 9 orphons, were excluded from the earlier analysis of about 600 of the donors because counts were too low. When HLA alleles, especially DR and DQ, strongly co-occurred, TCR associations were difficult to assign to individual alleles. An earlier analysis of some 590 of the donors showed that most TCR beta V segments appeared in productive rearrangements either about 90% or about 30% of the time, which broadly matched IMGT annotations. The only immune exposure information available for the cohort was CMV serostatus. A further reported finding was that TCR beta sequences accurately predicted the HLA-A and HLA-B alleles for most subjects in the first cohort. In a later analysis, most CMV-associated TCR beta chains were found to appear HLA-restricted, with HLA associations seemingly driven largely by CMV exposure. Presence/absence analyses assumed roughly uniform sequencing depth across donors, an assumption that may not hold.

The library was generated by the immunoSEQ multiplex PCR assay. For the multiplex PCR, a mixture combining 60 forward primers for TCR Vbeta segments and 13 reverse primers for TCR Jbeta segments was used. The CDR3 region of rearranged TCR beta genes was amplified from genomic DNA with a multiplex PCR assay. On the Illumina HiSeq System, the amplified TCR beta libraries were sequenced as 87-base-pair reads. As for the original processing: A later analysis counted around 72 million unique TCR beta chains across the 550 to 700 repertoires, and 9 million to 14 million of these chains were shared by at least two donors. Raw reads were error-corrected and collapsed into unique sequences with a nearest-neighbor algorithm that merged closely related sequences to remove PCR and sequencing errors. Alignment of CDR3 sequences to IMGT reference sequences was used to assign V, D and J gene segments. Each retained sequence needed at least a six-nucleotide match to both a V gene segment and a J gene segment. Rearrangements were classified as productive when the CDR3 lacked stop codons and remained in frame with V and J, and all other rearrangements were classified as non-productive. Following IMGT convention, CDR3 was defined as the stretch from the second conserved V-encoded cysteine up to the conserved J-encoded phenylalanine. The earlier analysis of 587 of the donors excluded any sequence lacking an unambiguous match to a single V gene segment. An earlier analysis of 450 to 650 of the donors called V segments functional above 56.7% productive rearrangements and segregating when the between-donor standard deviation exceeded 5%. A statistical classification framework was built for diagnosing cytomegalovirus status from the catalog of TCR beta chain sequences. In a later analysis, TCR nucleotide sequences were compared against IMGT/GENE-DB human TR gene sequences so that V and J genes could be assigned. A later analysis assigned CDR3 sequences and most-parsimonious VDJ recombination scenarios with the TCRdist pipeline. In a later analysis, each TCR beta chain was defined by its CDR3 amino acid sequence together with its V-gene family, and reads without a unique V-gene family were excluded. As a way to deal with suspected cross-contamination and a sequencing artifact, a later analysis dropped hundreds of nucleotide sequences that were highly shared and had low generation probability. A later analysis calculated a clonal expansion index for each public chain from normalized within-repertoire ranks of inferred template counts. A later analysis computed generation probabilities with a VDJ recombination model fitted to out-of-frame rearrangements, and checked the results against IGoR. A later analysis scored TCR-TCR, TCR-HLA and TCR-CMV co-occurrence with hypergeometric tests, applying a repertoire-size bias correction to TCR pairs. In a later analysis, false discovery rates were estimated by permuting HLA or CMV assignments 20 times. In a later analysis, co-occurring TCRs were grouped using DBSCAN, and TCRdist sequence similarity was added for clustering within HLA-allele-positive subsets. Repertoires with fewer than 30,000 or more than 120,000 public chains were left out of co-occurrence clustering, as were five repertoires with anomalous nucleotide sharing. The source is immuneACCESS, and TCRdb retained only in-frame sequences with V and J called. Part of the clones is not carried over; for the studies checked, unresolved V genes explain less than half of this, and the remainder is unexplained. The DNA was the basis for D and trimming; V, J and clone size are from that table. Across this sample there are 100,000 to 150,000 clones, with approximately 80% seen only once. Of the sample, around 3.9% falls within the top ten clones.

The cohort comprised more than 550 healthy bone marrow donors. Cohort members were all nominally healthy when sampled, although unrecorded immune exposures were likely present. The donor was CMV seronegative and belonged to the group of approximately 320 seronegative cohort members. A peripheral blood sample was collected from each donor, and TCR beta sequencing was performed on peripheral blood mononuclear cells. The Qiagen DNeasy Blood Extraction Kit was used to extract genomic DNA from the blood cell samples. A remark on this clone: Its antigen remains unidentified. It has no much larger one-base neighbor in the sample; base qualities were not kept.

Based on the germline V gene, the CDR1 and CDR2 sequences are SGHRS and YFSETQ. The CDR3 numbers 14 residues from cysteine through phenylalanine. This entry keeps only the CDR3 DNA: 42 bases, framed from base 1. V drops 4 bases and J drops 5 bases, leaving 14 bases in between. This clonotype was obtained from a man aged 40-55 years in good health and CMV-seronegative. Material for sequencing was PBMCs. The rearrangement joined TRBV5-1 to TRBJ2-3; perhaps TRBD2 is the D gene, with 5 bases matching. The nucleotides are TGCGCCAGCAGCCCTCTTGGGCGGGTAGATACGCAGTATTTT. It translates to CASSPLGRVDTQYF.